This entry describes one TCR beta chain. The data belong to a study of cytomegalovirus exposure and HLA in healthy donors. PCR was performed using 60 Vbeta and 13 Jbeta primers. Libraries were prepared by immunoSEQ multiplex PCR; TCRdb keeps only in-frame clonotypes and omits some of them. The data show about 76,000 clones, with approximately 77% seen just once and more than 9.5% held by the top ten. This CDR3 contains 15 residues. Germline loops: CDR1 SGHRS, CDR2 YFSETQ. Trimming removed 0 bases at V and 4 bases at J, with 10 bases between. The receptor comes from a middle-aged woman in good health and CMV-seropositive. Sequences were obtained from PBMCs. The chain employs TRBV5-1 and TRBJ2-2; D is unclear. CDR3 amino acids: CASSLALPSTGELFF. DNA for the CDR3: TGCGCCAGCAGCTTGGCCCTACCGTCCACCGGGGAGCTGTTTTTT.